This TCR beta chain was captured by sequencing in a study of cytomegalovirus exposure and HLA in healthy donors. Points from the study as a whole: A few CMV-associated chains were confirmed in vitro to be specific for CMV antigens. Earlier findings revealed that most TCR beta V segments proved productive either about 87% or about 30% of the time. The likely explanation for a cluster of highly shared sequence variants was sequencing artifact.

The germline CDR1 and CDR2 sequences are MGHRA and YSYEKL. CDR3 length: 18 residues. Donors in the study were healthy people who gave bone marrow. A multiplex PCR was run with 60 Vbeta primers and 13 Jbeta primers. Only in-frame clones appear in the TCRdb table, and some are missing; sequencing was by immunoSEQ multiplex PCR. This repertoire shows some 50,000 clones, roughly 72% found once; its top ten account for around 22%. In regard to this clone: Its antigen is unidentified.

Specimen: PBMCs. The chain combines TRBV4-1 with TRBJ2-5; 7 nucleotides agree with TRBD2. Matching the DNA end better, TRBJ2-7 makes the J call doubtful. This clonotype originated in a woman aged 45-59 years in good health and CMV-seropositive. The CDR3 loop is CASSQGQRGRGLRYEQYF. For the CDR3, the DNA is TGCGCCAGCAGCCAAGGCCAGCGGGGACGGGGTCTAAGGTACGAGCAGTACTTC.